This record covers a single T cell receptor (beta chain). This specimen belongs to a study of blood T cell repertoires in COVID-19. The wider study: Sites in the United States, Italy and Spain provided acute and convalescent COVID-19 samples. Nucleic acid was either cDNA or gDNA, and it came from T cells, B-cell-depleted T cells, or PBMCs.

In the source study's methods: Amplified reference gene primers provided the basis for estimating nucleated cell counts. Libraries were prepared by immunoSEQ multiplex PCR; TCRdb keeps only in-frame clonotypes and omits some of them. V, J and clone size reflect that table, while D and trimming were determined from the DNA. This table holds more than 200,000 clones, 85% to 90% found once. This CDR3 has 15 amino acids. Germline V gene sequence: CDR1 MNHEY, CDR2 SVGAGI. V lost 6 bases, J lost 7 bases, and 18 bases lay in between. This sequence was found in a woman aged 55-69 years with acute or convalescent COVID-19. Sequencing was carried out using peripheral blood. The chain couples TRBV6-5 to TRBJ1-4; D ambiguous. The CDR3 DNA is TGTGCCAGCAGACCGTCAGGAGGCGCGAGTGAAAAACTGTTTTTT. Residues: CASRPSGGASEKLFF.